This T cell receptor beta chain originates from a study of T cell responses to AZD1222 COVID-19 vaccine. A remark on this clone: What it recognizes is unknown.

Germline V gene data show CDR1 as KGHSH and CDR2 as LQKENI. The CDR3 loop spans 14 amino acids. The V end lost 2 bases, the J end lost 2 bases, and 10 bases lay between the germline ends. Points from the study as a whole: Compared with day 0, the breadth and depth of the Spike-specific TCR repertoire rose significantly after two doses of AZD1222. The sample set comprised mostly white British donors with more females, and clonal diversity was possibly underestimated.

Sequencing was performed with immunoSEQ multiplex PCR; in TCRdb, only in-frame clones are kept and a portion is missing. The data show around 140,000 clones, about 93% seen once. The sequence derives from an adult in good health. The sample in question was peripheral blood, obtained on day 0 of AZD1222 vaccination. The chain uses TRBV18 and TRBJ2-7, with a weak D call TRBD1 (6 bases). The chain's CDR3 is CASSPEGVTYEQYF. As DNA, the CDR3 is TGTGCCAGCTCACCAGAGGGGGTCACCTACGAGCAGTACTTC.